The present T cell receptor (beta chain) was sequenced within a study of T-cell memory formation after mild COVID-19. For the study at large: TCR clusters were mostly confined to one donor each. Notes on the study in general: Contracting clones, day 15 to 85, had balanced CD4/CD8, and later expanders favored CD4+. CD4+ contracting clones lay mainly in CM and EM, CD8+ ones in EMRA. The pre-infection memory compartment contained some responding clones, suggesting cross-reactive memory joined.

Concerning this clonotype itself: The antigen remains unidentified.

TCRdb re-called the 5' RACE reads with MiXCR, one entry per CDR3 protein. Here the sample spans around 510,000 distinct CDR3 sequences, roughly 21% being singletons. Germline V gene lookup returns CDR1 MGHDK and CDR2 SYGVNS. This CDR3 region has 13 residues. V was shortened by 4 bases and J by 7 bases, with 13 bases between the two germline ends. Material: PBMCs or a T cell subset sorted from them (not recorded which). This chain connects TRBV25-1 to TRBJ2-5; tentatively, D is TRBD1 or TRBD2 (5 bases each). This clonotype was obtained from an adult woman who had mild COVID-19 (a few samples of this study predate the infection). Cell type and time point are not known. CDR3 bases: TGTGCCAGCAGTGGTAATCCTGGGGGGACCCAGTACTTC. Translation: CASSGNPGGTQYF.